A selection of T cell receptor beta chains follows, all from one sample in a study of control samples from healthy donors and cancer patients. Assay: immunoSEQ multiplex PCR; the TCRdb copy retains only in-frame clones and omits some. The sample yields around 180,000 clones, 90% to 95% seen once. The sample comprised blood. The receptors shown here come from a woman aged 18-35 years in good health. Each CDR3 is given with its conserved first and last residue. The D gene is left open where the match is weak. Size is omitted from some rows. Given values are once, few, many or a class for expanded clones.

>.|13|TRBV19|.|TRBJ1-5
TGTGCCAGTTGGGGTGGGGGCAATCAGCCCCAGCATTTT
CASWGGGNQPQHF
>.|14|TRBV28|.|TRBJ1-4
TGTGCCAGCAGACGGGGACAAATTAATGAAAAACTGTTTTTT
CASRRGQINEKLFF
>.|17|TRBV11-3|.|TRBJ2-2
TGTGCCAGCAGCTTAGCTGGGGGGCAATCGAACACCGGGGAGCTGTTTTTT
CASSLAGGQSNTGELFF
>.|15|TRBV28|.|TRBJ2-6
TGTGCCACCAGAGCGGGCTCCTCTGGGGCCAACGTCCTGACTTTC
CATRAGSSGANVLTF
>.|15|TRBV11-2|.|TRBJ1-5
TGTGCCAGCAGCTTAGATCCGGGGTTCGGGCAGCCCCAGCATTTT
CASSLDPGFGQPQHF
>.|16|TRBV9|TRBD1|TRBJ1-2
TGTGCCAGCAGTCGTAGAGATGTGGCAGGGGGCCATGGCTACACCTTC
CASSRRDVAGGHGYTF
>.|13|TRBV19|TRBD1|TRBJ1-1
TGTGCCAGTAGCCGGACAGGGGACACTGAAGCTTTCTTT
CASSRTGDTEAFF
>.|14|TRBV19|.|TRBJ1-1
TGTGCCAGTACCCGCGGCAGGGGCTACACTGAAGCTTTCTTT
CASTRGRGYTEAFF
>.|15|TRBV4-2|TRBD1|TRBJ1-3
TGTGCCAGCAGCCTCGGACAGGGGGCTGGAAACACCATATATTTT
CASSLGQGAGNTIYF
>.|15|TRBV6-5|.|TRBJ1-1
TGTGCCAGCAGTAGATCCCGGACGGGGAACACTGAAGCTTTCTTT
CASSRSRTGNTEAFF
>.|13|TRBV12-3/TRBV12-4|.|TRBJ1-5
TGTGCCAGCAGTTCTCAGGTGAATCAGCCCCAGCATTTT
CASSSQVNQPQHF
>.|13|TRBV11-3|.|TRBJ2-5
TGTGCCAGCAGCTCCTCTTTCCAAGAGACCCAGTACTTC
CASSSSFQETQYF
>.|16|TRBV7-3|.|TRBJ2-5
TGTGCCAGCAGCCACCTGCCGGCGGGGGCGGGGGAGACCCAGTACTTC
CASSHLPAGAGETQYF
>.|15|TRBV18|.|TRBJ2-2
TGTGCCAGCTCACCAAGTAGCCCAAACACCGGGGAGCTGTTTTTT
CASSPSSPNTGELFF
>.|15|TRBV19|.|TRBJ2-7
TGTGCCAGTAGTAACCCGGGCCCCGGATCGGACGAGCAGTACTTC
CASSNPGPGSDEQYF
>.|15|TRBV15|.|TRBJ2-2
TGTGCCACCAGCAGAACTAGTGCGAACACCGGGGAGCTGTTTTTT
CATSRTSANTGELFF
>.|11|TRBV20-1|TRBD1|TRBJ2-7
TGCAGTGCTCAGACAGGGGTCGAGCAGTACTTC
CSAQTGVEQYF
>.|14|TRBV6-6|TRBD1|TRBJ1-1
TGTGCCAGCAGTTTCCGGGACAGCTACACTGAAGCTTTCTTT
CASSFRDSYTEAFF
>once|16|TRBV28|TRBD1|TRBJ2-2
TGTGCCAGCAGTTTTCCCGGGACAGGGTACACCGGGGAGCTGTTTTTT
CASSFPGTGYTGELFF
>.|15|TRBV6-5|TRBD1|TRBJ2-1
TGTGCCAGCACCCTGGACAGGGTCTCCTACAATGAGCAGTTCTTC
CASTLDRVSYNEQFF
>.|13|TRBV10-1|.|TRBJ1-1
TGCGCCGTTGCAGGGGTAGCGAACACTGAAGCTTTCTTT
CAVAGVANTEAFF
>.|15|TRBV6-1|.|TRBJ2-1
TGTGCCAGCAGTGAAGTAGCCGGCAGTAACAATGAGCAGTTCTTC
CASSEVAGSNNEQFF
>.|14|TRBV7-9|.|TRBJ2-2
TGTGCCAGCAGCTTCCAGGGGTCAGGCGGGGAGCTGTTTTTT
CASSFQGSGGELFF
>.|15|TRBV15|.|TRBJ1-2
TGTGCCACCAGCAGAGATGGGGGGGTCGGCTATGGCTACACCTTC
CATSRDGGVGYGYTF
>few|13|TRBV14|.|TRBJ1-2
TGTGCCAGCAGCGGGACTTACAGCTATGGCTACACCTTC
CASSGTYSYGYTF
>.|14|TRBV15|.|TRBJ2-2
TGTGCCACCAGCAGAGATATCGGGCCCGGGGAGCTGTTTTTT
CATSRDIGPGELFF